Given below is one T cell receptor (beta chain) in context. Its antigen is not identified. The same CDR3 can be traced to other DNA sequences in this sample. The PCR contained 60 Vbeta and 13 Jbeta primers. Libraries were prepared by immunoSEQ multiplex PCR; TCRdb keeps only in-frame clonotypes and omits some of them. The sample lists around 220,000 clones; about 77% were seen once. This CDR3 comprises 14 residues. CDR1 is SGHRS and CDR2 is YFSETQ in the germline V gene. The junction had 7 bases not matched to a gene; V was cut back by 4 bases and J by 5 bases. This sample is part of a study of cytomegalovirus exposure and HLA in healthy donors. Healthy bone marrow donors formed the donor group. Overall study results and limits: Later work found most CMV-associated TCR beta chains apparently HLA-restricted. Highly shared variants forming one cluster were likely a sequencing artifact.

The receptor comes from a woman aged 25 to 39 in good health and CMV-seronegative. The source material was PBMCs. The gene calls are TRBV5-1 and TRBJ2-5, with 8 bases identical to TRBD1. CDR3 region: CASSVGQGRETQYF. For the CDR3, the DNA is TGCGCCAGCAGCGTCGGACAGGGTCGGGAGACCCAGTACTTC.